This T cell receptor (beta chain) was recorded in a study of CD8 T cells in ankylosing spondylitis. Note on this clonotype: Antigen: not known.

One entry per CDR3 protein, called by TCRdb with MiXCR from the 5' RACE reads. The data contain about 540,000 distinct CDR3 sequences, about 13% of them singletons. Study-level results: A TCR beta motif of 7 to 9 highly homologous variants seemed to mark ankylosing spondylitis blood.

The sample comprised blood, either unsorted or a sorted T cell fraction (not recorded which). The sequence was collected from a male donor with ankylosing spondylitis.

The CDR3 DNA sequence: TGTGCCAGCAGCTTAGTGGGAAGCCCCCCGACCCTCACGTTCTTC. It specifies CASSLVGSPPTLTFF. The chain carries TRBV7-2 and TRBJ2-1; D not certain. The CDR3 covers 15 residues. Germline V gene lookup returns CDR1 SGHTA and CDR2 FQGNSA. V lost 1 base and J lost 15, with 22 bases in between. The complete variable domain, with remaining parts taken from reference TRBV7-2 and TRBJ2-1, reads GAGVSQSPSNKVTEKGKDVELRCDPISGHTALYWYRQSLGQGLEFLIYFQGNSAPDKSGLPSDRFSAERTGGSVSTLTIQRTQQEDSAVYLCASSLVGSPPTLTFFGPGTRLTVL.